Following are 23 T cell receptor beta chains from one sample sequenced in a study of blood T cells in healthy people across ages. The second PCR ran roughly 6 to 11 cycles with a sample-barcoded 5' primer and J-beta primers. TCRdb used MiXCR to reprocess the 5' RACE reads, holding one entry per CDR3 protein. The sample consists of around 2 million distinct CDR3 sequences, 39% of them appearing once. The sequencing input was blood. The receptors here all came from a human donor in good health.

The CDR3 here is CASSVEPCEREMVCNSPLHF. Written as DNA, the CDR3 is TGTGCCAGCAGCGTAGAGCCGTGCGAAAGGGAAATGGTTTGTAATTCACCCCTCCACTTT. The chain links TRBV9 to TRBJ1-6, with D hard to call. Germline V gives CDR1 SGDLS, CDR2 YYNGEE. The CDR3 covers 20 residues. V shed 0 bases and J shed 6 bases, with 25 bases lying between them.

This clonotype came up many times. As DNA, the CDR3 is TGTGCCAGCAGCCCCGGACAGAGAGGTAACTACGAGCAGTACTTC. It translates to CASSPGQRGNYEQYF. This rearrangement joins TRBV7-9 to TRBJ2-7; a weak D match, TRBD1 (6 bases). Germline assignment: CDR1 SEHNR and CDR2 FQNEAQ (reference sequence). V was cut by 5 bases and J by 3 bases, with 17 bases left in between. CDR3 length: 15 residues.

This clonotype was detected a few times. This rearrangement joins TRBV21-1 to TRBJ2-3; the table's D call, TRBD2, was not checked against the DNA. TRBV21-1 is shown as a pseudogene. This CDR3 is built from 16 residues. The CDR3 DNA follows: TGTGCCAGCAGCTCCGAAGCGGGGATTAGCACAGATACGCAGTATTTT. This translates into CASSSEAGISTDTQYF.

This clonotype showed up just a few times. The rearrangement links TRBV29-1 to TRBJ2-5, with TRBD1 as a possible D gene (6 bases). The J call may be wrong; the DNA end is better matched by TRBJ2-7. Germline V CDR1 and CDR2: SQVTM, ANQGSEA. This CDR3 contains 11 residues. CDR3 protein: CSVYRDGEQYF. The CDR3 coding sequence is TGCAGCGTTTACAGGGACGGCGAGCAGTACTTC.

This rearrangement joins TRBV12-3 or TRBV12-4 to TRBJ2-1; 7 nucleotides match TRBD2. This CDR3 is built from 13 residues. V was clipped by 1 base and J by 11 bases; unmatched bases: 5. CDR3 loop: CASSLGGGGQQFF. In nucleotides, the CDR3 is TGTGCCAGCAGTTTAGGCGGGGGAGGTCAGCAGTTCTTC.

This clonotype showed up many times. CDR3 sequence (DNA): TGCAGCGTTGAGGGTACAGGGGCCCCTGAAAAACTGTTTTTT. This gives the protein CSVEGTGAPEKLFF. The chain uses TRBV29-1 and TRBJ1-4; TRBD1 matches at 7 bases. V dropped 3 bases and J dropped 7; count of bases not matched to a gene: 8. The CDR3 consists of 14 residues. Germline-derived CDR1 and CDR2 are SQVTM and ANQGSEA. Together with reference TRBV29-1 and TRBJ1-4, the CDR3 gives the full variable domain: SAVISQKPSRDICQRGTSLTIQCQVDSQVTMMFWYRQQPGQSLTLIATANQGSEATYESGFVIDKFPISRPNLTFSTLTVSNMSPEDSSIYLCSVEGTGAPEKLFFGSGTQLSVL.

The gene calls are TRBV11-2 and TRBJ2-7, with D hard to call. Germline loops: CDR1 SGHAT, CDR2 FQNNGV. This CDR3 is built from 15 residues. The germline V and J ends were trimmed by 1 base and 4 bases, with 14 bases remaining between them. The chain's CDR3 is CASSLVQSRIYEQYF. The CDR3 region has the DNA TGTGCCAGCAGCTTAGTACAGTCCCGGATATACGAGCAGTACTTC.

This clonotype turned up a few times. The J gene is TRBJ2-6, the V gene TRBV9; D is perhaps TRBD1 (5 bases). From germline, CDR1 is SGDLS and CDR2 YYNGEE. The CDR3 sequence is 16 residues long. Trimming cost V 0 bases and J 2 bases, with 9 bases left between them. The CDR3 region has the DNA TGTGCCAGCAGCGTAGGTTGGGGCCCTGGGGCCAACGTCCTGACTTTC. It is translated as CASSVGWGPGANVLTF. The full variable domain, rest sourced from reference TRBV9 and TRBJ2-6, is DSGVTQTPKHLITATGQRVTLRCSPRSGDLSVYWYQQSLDQGLQFLIQYYNGEERAKGNILERFSAQQFPDLHSELNLSSLELGDSALYFCASSVGWGPGANVLTFGAGSRLTVL.

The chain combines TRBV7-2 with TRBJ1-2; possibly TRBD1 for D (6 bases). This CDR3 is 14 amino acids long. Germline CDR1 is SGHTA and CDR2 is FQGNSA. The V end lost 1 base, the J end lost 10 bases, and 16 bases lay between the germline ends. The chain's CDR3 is CASSLEFSGHLYTF. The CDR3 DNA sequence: TGTGCCAGCAGCTTAGAGTTTTCGGGACACCTCTACACCTTC. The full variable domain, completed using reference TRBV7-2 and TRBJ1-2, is GAGVSQSPSNKVTEKGKDVELRCDPISGHTALYWYRQSLGQGLEFLIYFQGNSAPDKSGLPSDRFSAERTGGSVSTLTIQRTQQEDSAVYLCASSLEFSGHLYTFGSGTRLTVV.

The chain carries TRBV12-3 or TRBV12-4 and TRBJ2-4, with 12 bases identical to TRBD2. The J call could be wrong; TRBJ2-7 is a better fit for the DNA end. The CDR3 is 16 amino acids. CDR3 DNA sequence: TGTGCCAGCAGGGGCGGACTAGCGGGGAGAACCCACGAGCAGTACTTC. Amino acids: CASRGGLAGRTHEQYF.

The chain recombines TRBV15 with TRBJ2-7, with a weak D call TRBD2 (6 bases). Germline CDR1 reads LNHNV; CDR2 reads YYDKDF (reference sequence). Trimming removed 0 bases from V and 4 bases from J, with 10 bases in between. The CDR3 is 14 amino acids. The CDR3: CATSRDGGTYEQYF. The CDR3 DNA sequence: TGTGCCACCAGCAGAGATGGTGGGACTTACGAGCAGTACTTC.

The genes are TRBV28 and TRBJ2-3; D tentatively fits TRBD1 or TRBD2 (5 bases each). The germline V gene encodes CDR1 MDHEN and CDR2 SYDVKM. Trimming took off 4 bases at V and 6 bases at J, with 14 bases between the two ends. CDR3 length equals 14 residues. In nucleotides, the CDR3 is TGTGCCAGCAGTTCGACTCGATGGGGGGATACGCAGTATTTT. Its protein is CASSSTRWGDTQYF.

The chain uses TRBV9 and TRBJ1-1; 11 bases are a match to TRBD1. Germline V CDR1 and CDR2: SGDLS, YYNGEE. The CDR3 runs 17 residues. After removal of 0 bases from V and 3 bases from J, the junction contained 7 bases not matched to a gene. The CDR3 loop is CASSVERTGGEYTEAFF. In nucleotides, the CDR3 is TGTGCCAGCAGCGTAGAGAGGACAGGGGGCGAGTACACTGAAGCTTTCTTT.

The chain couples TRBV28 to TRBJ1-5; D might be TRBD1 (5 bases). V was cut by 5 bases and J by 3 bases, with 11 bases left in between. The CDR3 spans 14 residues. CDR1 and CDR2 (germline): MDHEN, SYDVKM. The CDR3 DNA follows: TGTGCCAGCAGTCATGACAGTTACAATCAGCCCCAGCATTTT. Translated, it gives CASSHDSYNQPQHF.

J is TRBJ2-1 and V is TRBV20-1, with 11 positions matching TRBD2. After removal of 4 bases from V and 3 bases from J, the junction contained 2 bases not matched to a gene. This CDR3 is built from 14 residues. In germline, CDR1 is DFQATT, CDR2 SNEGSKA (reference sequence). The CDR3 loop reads CSATTSGNYNEQFF. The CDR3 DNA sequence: TGCAGTGCTACGACTAGCGGGAACTACAATGAGCAGTTCTTC.

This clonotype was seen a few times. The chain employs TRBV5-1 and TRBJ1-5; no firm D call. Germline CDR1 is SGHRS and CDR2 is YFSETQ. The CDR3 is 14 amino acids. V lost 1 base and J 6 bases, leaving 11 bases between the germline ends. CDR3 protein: CASSLSVEGQPQHF. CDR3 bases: TGCGCCAGCAGCTTGTCGGTGGAAGGTCAGCCCCAGCATTTT.

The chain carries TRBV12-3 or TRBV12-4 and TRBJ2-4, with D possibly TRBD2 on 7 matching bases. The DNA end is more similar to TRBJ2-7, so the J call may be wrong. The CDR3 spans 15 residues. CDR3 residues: CASSSWGGIYYEQYF. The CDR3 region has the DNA TGTGCCAGCAGTTCTTGGGGGGGCATATACTACGAGCAGTACTTC.

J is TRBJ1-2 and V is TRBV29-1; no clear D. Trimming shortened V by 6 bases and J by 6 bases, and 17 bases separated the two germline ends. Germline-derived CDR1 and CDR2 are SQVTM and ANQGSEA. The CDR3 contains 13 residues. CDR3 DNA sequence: TGCAGCGTGTTAGCAAGTGGGCCGGATGGCTACACCTTC. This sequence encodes CSVLASGPDGYTF.

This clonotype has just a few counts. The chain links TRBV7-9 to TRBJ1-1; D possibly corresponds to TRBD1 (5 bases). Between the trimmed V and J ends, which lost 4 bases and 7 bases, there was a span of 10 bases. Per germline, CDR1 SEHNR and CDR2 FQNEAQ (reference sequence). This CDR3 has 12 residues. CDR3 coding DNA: TGTGCCAGCAGCTCAGAGAGGGGTGAAGCTTTCTTT. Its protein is CASSSERGEAFF.

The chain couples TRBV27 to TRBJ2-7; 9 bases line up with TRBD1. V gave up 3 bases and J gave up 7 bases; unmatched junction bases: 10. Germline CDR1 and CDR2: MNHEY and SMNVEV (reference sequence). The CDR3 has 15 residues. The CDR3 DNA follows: TGTGCCAGCAGTTTCTTGGGACAGGGTTTCGGGGAGCAGTACTTC. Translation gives CASSFLGQGFGEQYF.

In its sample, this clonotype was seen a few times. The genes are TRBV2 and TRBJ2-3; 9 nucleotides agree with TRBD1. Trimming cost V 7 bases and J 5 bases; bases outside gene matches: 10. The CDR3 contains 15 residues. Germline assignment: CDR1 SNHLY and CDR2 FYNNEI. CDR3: CASTQRRTGVDTQYF. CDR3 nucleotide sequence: TGTGCCAGCACCCAACGAAGGACAGGGGTAGATACGCAGTATTTT.

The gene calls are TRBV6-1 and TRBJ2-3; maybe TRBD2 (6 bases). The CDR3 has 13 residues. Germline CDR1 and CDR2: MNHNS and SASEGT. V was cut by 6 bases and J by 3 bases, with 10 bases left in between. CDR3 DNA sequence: TGTGCCAGCAGCCGACTAGGAACAGATACGCAGTATTTT. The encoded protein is CASSRLGTDTQYF.

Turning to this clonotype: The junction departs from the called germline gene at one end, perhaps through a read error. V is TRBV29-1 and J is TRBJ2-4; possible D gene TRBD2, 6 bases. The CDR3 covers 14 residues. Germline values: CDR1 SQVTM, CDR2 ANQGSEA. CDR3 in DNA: TGCGGCGTTGTGGTCGGGGGTGTCGGGGACATTCAGTACTTC. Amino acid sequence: CGVVVGGVGDIQYF.